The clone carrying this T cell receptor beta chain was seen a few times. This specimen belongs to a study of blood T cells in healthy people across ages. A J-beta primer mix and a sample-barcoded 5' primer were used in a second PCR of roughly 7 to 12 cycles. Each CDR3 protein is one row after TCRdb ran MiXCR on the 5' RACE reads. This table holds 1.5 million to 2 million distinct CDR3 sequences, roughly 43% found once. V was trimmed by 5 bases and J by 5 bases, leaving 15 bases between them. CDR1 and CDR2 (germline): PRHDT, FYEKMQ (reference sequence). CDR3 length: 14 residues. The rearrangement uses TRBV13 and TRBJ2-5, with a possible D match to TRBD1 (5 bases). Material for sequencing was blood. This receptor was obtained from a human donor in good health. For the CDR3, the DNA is TGTGCCAGCAGCGGAGACAGCGCCAGGGAGACCCAGTACTTC. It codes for CASSGDSARETQYF.